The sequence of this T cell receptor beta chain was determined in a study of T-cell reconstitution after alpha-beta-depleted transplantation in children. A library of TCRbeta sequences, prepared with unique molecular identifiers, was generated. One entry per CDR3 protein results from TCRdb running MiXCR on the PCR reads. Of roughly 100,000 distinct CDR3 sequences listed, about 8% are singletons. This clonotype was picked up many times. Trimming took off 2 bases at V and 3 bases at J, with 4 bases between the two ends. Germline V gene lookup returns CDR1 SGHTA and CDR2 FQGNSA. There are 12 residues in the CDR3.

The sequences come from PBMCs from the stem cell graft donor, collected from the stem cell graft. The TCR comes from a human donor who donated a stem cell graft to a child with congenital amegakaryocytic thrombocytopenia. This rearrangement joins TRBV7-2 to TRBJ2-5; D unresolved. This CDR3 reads CASSLNEETQYF. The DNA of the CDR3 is TGTGCCAGCAGCTTAAATGAAGAGACCCAGTACTTC.